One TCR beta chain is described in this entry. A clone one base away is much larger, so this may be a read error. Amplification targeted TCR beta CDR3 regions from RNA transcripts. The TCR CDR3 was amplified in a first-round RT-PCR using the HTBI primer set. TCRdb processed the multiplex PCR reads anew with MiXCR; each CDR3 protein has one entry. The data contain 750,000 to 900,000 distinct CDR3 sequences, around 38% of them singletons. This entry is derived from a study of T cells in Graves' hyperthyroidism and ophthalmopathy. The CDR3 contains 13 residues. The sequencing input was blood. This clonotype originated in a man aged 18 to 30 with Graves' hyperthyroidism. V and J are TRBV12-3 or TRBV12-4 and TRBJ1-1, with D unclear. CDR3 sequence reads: CASRHGMNAEAFF. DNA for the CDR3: TGTGCCAGCAGGCACGGCATGAACGCTGAAGCTTTCTTT.